The clone carrying this T cell receptor (beta chain) was observed a handful of times. Its specificity is not known. MiXCR, applied by TCRdb to the 5' RACE reads, yields one record per CDR3 protein. The sample has a few hundred thousand distinct CDR3 sequences; 7% to 9% are singletons. The sample originates from a study of CD8 T cells in ankylosing spondylitis. Study conclusions and caveats: Roughly 8 highly homologous variants made up a TCR beta motif, and this motif appeared characteristic of ankylosing spondylitis blood.

The sequenced material came from blood, either unsorted or a sorted T cell fraction (not recorded which). The TCR comes from a male donor with ankylosing spondylitis.

CDR3 bases: TGTGCCAGCAGTTTAGGGACAGGGCCTCAAGAGACCCAGTACTTC. Its translation is CASSLGTGPQETQYF. The rearrangement links TRBV12-3 or TRBV12-4 to TRBJ2-5; 8 bases are a match to TRBD1. J was trimmed by 2 bases and V by 1 base; bases with no gene match: 3. CDR3 length equals 15 residues.